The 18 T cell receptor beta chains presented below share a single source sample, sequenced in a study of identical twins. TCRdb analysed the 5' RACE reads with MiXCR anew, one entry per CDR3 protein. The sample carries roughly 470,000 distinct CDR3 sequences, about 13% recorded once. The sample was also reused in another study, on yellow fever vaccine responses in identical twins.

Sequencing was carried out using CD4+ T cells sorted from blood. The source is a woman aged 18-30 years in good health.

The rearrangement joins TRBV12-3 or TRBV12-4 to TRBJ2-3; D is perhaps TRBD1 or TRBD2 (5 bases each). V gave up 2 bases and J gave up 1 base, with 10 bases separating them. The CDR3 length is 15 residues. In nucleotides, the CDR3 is TGTGCCAGCAGTTTAAGCAGGGACCGCACAGATACGCAGTATTTT. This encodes CASSLSRDRTDTQYF.

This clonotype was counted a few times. CDR3 nucleotide sequence: TGTGCCAGCAGTTTATACAGGGTACAAGAGACCCAGTACTTC. Translating gives CASSLYRVQETQYF. The rearrangement links TRBV28 to TRBJ2-5; D perhaps matches TRBD1 (6 bases). Trimming removed 1 base from V and 2 bases from J, with 8 bases in between. Germline V gene data show CDR1 as MDHEN and CDR2 as SYDVKM. The CDR3 spans 14 residues.

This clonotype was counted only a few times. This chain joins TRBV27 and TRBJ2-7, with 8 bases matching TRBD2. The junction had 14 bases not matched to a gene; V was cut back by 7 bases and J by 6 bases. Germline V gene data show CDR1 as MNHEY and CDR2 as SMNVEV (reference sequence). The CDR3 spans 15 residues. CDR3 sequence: CASTLREGGLGEQYF. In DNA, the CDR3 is TGTGCCAGCACCCTTCGGGAGGGCGGGCTCGGCGAGCAGTACTTC.

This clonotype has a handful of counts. CDR3 region: CASSLETSQETQYF. The CDR3 bases are TGCGCCAGCAGCTTGGAAACTTCACAAGAGACCCAGTACTTC. The chain uses TRBV5-1 and TRBJ2-5; unclear D gene. This CDR3 has 14 residues. CDR1 SGHRS and CDR2 YFSETQ come from the germline V gene. Deletions cut 0 bases from V and 2 bases from J, with 8 bases between.

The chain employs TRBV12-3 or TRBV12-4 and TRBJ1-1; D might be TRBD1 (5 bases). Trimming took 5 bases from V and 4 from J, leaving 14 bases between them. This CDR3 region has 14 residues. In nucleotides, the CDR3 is TGTGCCAGCAGTCAAACCGGGGGGGGCACTGAAGCTTTCTTT. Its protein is CASSQTGGGTEAFF.

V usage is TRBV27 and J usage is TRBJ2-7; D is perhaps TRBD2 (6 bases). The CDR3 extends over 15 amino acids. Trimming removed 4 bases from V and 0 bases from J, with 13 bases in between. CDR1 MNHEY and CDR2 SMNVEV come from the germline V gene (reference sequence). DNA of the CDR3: TGTGCCAGCAGTTATACGGGACTCAGCTCCTACGAGCAGTACTTC. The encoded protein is CASSYTGLSSYEQYF.

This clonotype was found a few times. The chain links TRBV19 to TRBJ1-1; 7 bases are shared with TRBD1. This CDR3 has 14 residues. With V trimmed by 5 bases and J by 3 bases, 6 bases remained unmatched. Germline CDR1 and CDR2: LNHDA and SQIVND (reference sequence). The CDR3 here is CASSLTGMDTEAFF. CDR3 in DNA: TGTGCCAGTAGTTTGACAGGGATGGACACTGAAGCTTTCTTT.

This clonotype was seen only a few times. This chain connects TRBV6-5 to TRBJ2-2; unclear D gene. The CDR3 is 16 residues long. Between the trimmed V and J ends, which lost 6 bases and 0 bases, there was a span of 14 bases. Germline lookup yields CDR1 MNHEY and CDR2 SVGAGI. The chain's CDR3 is CASSPSRPANTGELFF. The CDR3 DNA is TGTGCCAGCAGCCCCTCCCGACCGGCGAACACCGGGGAGCTGTTTTTT.

The CDR3 DNA reads as TGTGCCACCATCTCCCCAAGCTCCTACGAGCAGTACTTC. Translated: CATISPSSYEQYF. The chain couples TRBV15 to TRBJ2-7; D unclear. The germline CDR1 and CDR2 sequences are LNHNV and YYDKDF (reference sequence). V was trimmed by 7 bases and J by 0 bases, leaving 10 bases between them. The CDR3 contains 13 residues.

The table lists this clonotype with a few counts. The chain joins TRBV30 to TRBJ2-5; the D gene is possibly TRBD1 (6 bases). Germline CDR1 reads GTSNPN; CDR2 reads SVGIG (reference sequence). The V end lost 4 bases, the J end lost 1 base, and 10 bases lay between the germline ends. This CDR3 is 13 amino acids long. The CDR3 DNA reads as TGTGCCTGGAACAGGGATTTCCAAGAGACCCAGTACTTC. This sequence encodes CAWNRDFQETQYF.

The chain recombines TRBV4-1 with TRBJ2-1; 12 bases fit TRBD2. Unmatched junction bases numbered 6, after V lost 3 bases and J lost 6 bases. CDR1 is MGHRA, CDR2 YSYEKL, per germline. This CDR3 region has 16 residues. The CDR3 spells CASSHLGLAGTNEQFF. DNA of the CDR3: TGCGCCAGCAGCCATCTCGGACTAGCGGGAACCAATGAGCAGTTCTTC.

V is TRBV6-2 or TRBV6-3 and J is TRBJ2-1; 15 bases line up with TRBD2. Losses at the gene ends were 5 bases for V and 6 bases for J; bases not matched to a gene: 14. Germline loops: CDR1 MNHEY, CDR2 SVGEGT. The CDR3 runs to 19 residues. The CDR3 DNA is TGTGCCAGCAGTCCCGGGGAGGGGAGGACTAGCGGGAGGGTCAATGAGCAGTTCTTC. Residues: CASSPGEGRTSGRVNEQFF.

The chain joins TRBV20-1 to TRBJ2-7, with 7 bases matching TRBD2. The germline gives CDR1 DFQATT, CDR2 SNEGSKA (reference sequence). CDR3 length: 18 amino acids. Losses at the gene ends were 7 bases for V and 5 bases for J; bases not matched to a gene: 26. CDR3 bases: TGCAGTGGCCACCCTCCGGGAGTATGGGGGGAGGGTATTGACGAGCAGTACTTC. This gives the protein CSGHPPGVWGEGIDEQYF.

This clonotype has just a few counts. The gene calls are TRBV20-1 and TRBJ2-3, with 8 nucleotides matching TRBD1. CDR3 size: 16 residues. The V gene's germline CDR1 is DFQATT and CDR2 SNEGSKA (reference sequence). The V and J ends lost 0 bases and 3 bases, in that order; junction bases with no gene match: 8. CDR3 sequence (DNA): TGCAGTGCTAGAGATCTCGCCAGGGGGCCGACAGATACGCAGTATTTT. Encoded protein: CSARDLARGPTDTQYF.

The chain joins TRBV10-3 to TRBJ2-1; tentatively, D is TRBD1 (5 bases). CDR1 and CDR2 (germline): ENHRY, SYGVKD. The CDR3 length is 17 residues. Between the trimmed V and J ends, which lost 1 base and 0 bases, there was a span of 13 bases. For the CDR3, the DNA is TGTGCCATCAGTGAGTATCCTCGGACAAGCTCCTACAATGAGCAGTTCTTC. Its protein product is CAISEYPRTSSYNEQFF.

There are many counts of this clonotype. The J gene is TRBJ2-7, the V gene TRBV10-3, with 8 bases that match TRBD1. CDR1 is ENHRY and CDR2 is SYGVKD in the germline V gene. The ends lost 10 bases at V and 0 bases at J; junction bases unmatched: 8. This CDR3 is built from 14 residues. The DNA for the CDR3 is TGTGCCACCACCGGGACAGGCCTCTCCTACGAGCAGTACTTC. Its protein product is CATTGTGLSYEQYF.

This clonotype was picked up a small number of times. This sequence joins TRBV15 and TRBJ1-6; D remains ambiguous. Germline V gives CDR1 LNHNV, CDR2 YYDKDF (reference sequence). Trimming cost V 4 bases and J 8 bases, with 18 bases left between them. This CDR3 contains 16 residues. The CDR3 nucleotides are TGTGCCACCAGCACCACCGACAACCCCTCAGATTCACCCCTCCACTTT. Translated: CATSTTDNPSDSPLHF.

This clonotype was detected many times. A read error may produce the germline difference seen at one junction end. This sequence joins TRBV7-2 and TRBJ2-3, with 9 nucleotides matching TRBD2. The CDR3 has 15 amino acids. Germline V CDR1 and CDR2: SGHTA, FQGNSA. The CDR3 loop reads CASSLAGGPTDTQYF. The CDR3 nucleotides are TGCGCCAGCAGCTTGGCGGGGGGGCCAACAGATACGCAGTATTTT.